Following are 26 T cell receptor beta chains from one sample sequenced in a study of T-cell memory formation after mild COVID-19. TCRdb reanalysed the 5' RACE reads using MiXCR and keeps one entry per CDR3 protein. In the table there are 550,000 to 600,000 distinct CDR3 sequences, around 16% of which are singletons. Sequenced: PBMCs or a T cell subset sorted from them (not recorded which). The receptors shown here come from an adult woman who had mild COVID-19 (a few samples of this study predate the infection). Cell type and time point are not known.

This clonotype was counted a few times. This sequence joins TRBV6-2 or TRBV6-3 and TRBJ2-1, with 9 bases matching TRBD2. The CDR3 loop spans 16 amino acids. Per the germline V gene, CDR1 is MNHEY and CDR2 is SVGEGT. After removal of 6 bases from V and 7 bases from J, the junction contained 13 bases not matched to a gene. This chain's CDR3 is CASSPSGGRAWNEQFF. The DNA of the CDR3 is TGTGCCAGCAGCCCCTCTGGCGGGAGGGCCTGGAATGAGCAGTTCTTC.

The chain has TRBV7-8 and TRBJ1-5, with unresolved D. V shed 4 bases and J shed 6 bases, with 16 bases lying between them. CDR1 and CDR2 from the germline V gene are SGHVS and FQNEAQ. There are 15 residues in the CDR3. CDR3 loop: CASSSRQAPGQPQHF. CDR3 DNA: TGTGCCAGCAGCTCCCGACAAGCCCCCGGTCAGCCCCAGCATTTT.

This clonotype was seen only a few times. The chain recombines TRBV12-3 or TRBV12-4 with TRBJ2-1; 7 bases align to TRBD1. Losses at the gene ends were 6 bases for V and 1 base for J; bases not matched to a gene: 12. The CDR3 is 17 amino acids. CDR3 loop: CASRRQGWRDSYNEQFF. CDR3 sequence (DNA): TGTGCCAGCAGGAGACAGGGATGGAGAGATTCCTACAATGAGCAGTTCTTC.

This clonotype came up many times. The V gene is TRBV9, the J gene TRBJ2-3; maybe TRBD2 (5 bases). V was shortened by 4 bases and J by 0 bases, with 15 bases between the two germline ends. The germline CDR1 and CDR2 sequences are SGDLS and YYNGEE. The CDR3 has 16 residues. CDR3 in amino acids: CASSPWTLQSTDTQYF. The CDR3 DNA sequence: TGTGCCAGCAGCCCGTGGACTCTACAGAGCACAGATACGCAGTATTTT.

V is TRBV7-2 and J is TRBJ2-5, with 8 bases matching TRBD1. V trimming: 5 bases; J trimming: 1 base; junction bases outside the gene matches: 9. Germline V gene lookup returns CDR1 SGHTA and CDR2 FQGNSA. The CDR3 spans 16 residues. This chain's CDR3 is CASSIPGQGTQETQYF. CDR3 nucleotides: TGTGCCAGCAGCATCCCAGGACAGGGAACCCAAGAGACCCAGTACTTC.

The J gene is TRBJ1-2, the V gene TRBV20-1, with 8 bases lining up with TRBD1. Trimming cost V 4 bases and J 0 bases; bases outside gene matches: 4. The CDR3 spans 14 residues. Germline V gives CDR1 DFQATT, CDR2 SNEGSKA (reference sequence). The CDR3 DNA reads TGCAGTGCTACAAGACAGGGGACTAACTATGGCTACACCTTC. Its translation: CSATRQGTNYGYTF.

V usage is TRBV28 and J usage is TRBJ2-7; tentative D call: TRBD2 (5 bases). Germline CDR1 and CDR2: MDHEN and SYDVKM. V was shortened by 3 bases and J by 7 bases, with 13 bases between the two germline ends. This CDR3 is 13 amino acids long. CDR3 sequence (DNA): TGTGCCAGCAGTTTGGGAGTCCCACCGGAGCAGTACTTC. Encoded protein: CASSLGVPPEQYF. The complete variable domain, with remaining parts taken from reference TRBV28 and TRBJ2-7, reads DVKVTQSSRYLVKRTGEKVFLECVQDMDHENMFWYRQDPGLGLRLIYFSYDVKMKEKGDIPEGYSVSREKKERFSLILESASTNQTSMYLCASSLGVPPEQYFGPGTRLTVT.

This clonotype was observed a few times. The chain employs TRBV9 and TRBJ1-2; 8 nucleotides match TRBD1. Germline values: CDR1 SGDLS, CDR2 YYNGEE. The CDR3 has 16 residues. V lost 6 bases and J lost 6; bases outside the gene matches: 16. This CDR3 is CASTAGSATGVHGYTF. DNA of the CDR3: TGTGCCAGCACCGCCGGTTCCGCGACAGGGGTCCATGGCTACACCTTC.

This clonotype came up a few times. The chain joins TRBV3-1 to TRBJ1-1; tentative D call: TRBD1 (5 bases). Germline CDR1 is LGHDT and CDR2 is YNNKEL (reference sequence). V was cut by 8 bases and J by 11 bases, with 15 bases left in between. The CDR3 spans 11 residues. DNA of the CDR3: TGTGCCAGCGGAACTGGGAAGGGGGCTTTCTTT. Encoded protein: CASGTGKGAFF.

The chain couples TRBV6-1 to TRBJ2-7; 12 bases line up with TRBD2. The V and J ends lost 11 bases and 2 bases, in that order; junction bases with no gene match: 10. The CDR3 runs 15 residues. Germline loops: CDR1 MNHNS, CDR2 SASEGT. CDR3 DNA sequence: TGTGCCGCTGGCCGGGGACTAGCGGGCGCCTACGAGCAGTACTTC. Translating it yields CAAGRGLAGAYEQYF.

The sample holds many counts of this clonotype. Written as DNA, the CDR3 is TGCGCCAGCAGGTATAACACGGCGGACTCCTACGAGCAGTACTTC. It is translated as CASRYNTADSYEQYF. The chain combines TRBV5-1 with TRBJ2-7; D remains unclear. Trimming removed 5 bases at V and 0 bases at J, with 15 bases between. Germline V gives CDR1 SGHRS, CDR2 YFSETQ. The CDR3 is 15 residues long. The variable domain in full, completed from reference TRBV5-1 and TRBJ2-7, reads KAGVTQTPRYLIKTRGQQVTLSCSPISGHRSVSWYQQTPGQGLQFLFEYFSETQRNKGNFPGRFSGRQFSNSRSEMNVSTLELGDSALYLCASRYNTADSYEQYFGPGTRLTVT.

This clonotype was detected only a few times. J is TRBJ1-5 and V is TRBV18, with D unresolved. The CDR3 sequence is 12 residues long. The V end was cut by 8 bases, the J end by 0 bases, with 5 bases between. Germline V gene data show CDR1 as KGHSH and CDR2 as LQKENI. CDR3 in DNA: TGTGCCAGCCAAAGTAGCAATCAGCCCCAGCATTTT. It specifies CASQSSNQPQHF.

This clonotype showed up many times. The rearrangement uses TRBV19 and TRBJ2-1, with 8 bases matching TRBD2. There are 17 residues in the CDR3. Germline-derived CDR1 and CDR2 are LNHDA and SQIVND (reference sequence). V was clipped by 1 base and J by 0 bases; unmatched bases: 5. The CDR3 DNA follows: TGTGCCAGTAGTATAGCGCGACGGGAGGGCTCCTACAATGAGCAGTTCTTC. Its translation is CASSIARREGSYNEQFF.

The rearrangement joins TRBV20-1 to TRBJ1-5, with 9 bases aligning to TRBD1. The junction had 4 bases not matched to a gene; V was cut back by 6 bases and J by 4 bases. Germline CDR1 is DFQATT and CDR2 is SNEGSKA (reference sequence). The CDR3 is 13 amino acids. The CDR3 spells CSAGTGPNQPQHF. CDR3 nucleotides: TGCAGTGCAGGGACAGGGCCAAATCAGCCCCAGCATTTT.

This clonotype was counted ten times or more. The chain recombines TRBV4-3 with TRBJ2-7; TRBD1 matches 8 bases. V lost 1 base and J lost 3; bases outside the gene matches: 11. This CDR3 spans 17 amino acids. CDR1 is LGHNA and CDR2 is YSLEER in the germline V gene. CDR3 coding DNA: TGCGCCAGCAGCCAAGGGGACAGGCAATACGGGGTCTACGAGCAGTACTTC. Translating gives CASSQGDRQYGVYEQYF.

This clonotype appeared a few times. The genes are TRBV3-1 and TRBJ1-1; perhaps TRBD1 as D (5 bases). Per germline, CDR1 LGHDT and CDR2 YNNKEL (reference sequence). This CDR3 has 14 residues. The V end was cut by 3 bases, the J end by 4 bases, with 12 bases between. In nucleotides, the CDR3 is TGTGCCAGCAGCCAGGGACTTTTGGGCACTGAAGCTTTCTTT. Encoded protein: CASSQGLLGTEAFF.

CDR3: CASSFGTGADYGYTF. CDR3 coding DNA: TGTGCCAGCAGCTTCGGGACGGGGGCGGACTATGGCTACACCTTC. The chain has TRBV7-9 and TRBJ1-2, with a weak D call TRBD1 (6 bases). CDR3 length: 15 residues. Trimming took off 3 bases at V and 3 bases at J, with 14 bases between the two ends. Germline CDR1 is SEHNR and CDR2 is FQNEAQ (reference sequence).

This clonotype has just a few counts. This sequence joins TRBV3-1 and TRBJ1-1; D might be TRBD1 (5 bases). The V gene lost 3 bases and the J gene lost 2 bases, with 13 bases spanning the gap. The CDR3 has 15 amino acids. Germline V gene lookup returns CDR1 LGHDT and CDR2 YNNKEL (reference sequence). The CDR3 DNA sequence: TGTGCCAGCAGCCATGGGACCCAGGGAAACACTGAAGCTTTCTTT. It encodes CASSHGTQGNTEAFF.

The table lists this clonotype with a few counts. The chain couples TRBV24-1 to TRBJ2-5, with D maybe TRBD2 (6 bases). This CDR3 has 12 amino acids. Germline V gives CDR1 KGHDR, CDR2 SFDVKD. V shed 5 bases and J shed 5 bases, with 8 bases lying between them. The CDR3 spells CATSVRGETQYF. CDR3 in DNA: TGTGCCACCAGTGTCCGGGGGGAGACCCAGTACTTC.

The rearrangement links TRBV7-6 to TRBJ2-7, with a weak D call TRBD1 (5 bases). V lost 1 base and J lost 4, with 14 bases in between. This CDR3 spans 15 amino acids. CDR1 and CDR2 from the germline V gene are SGHVS and FNYEAQ. CDR3 in amino acids: CASSLGPTVIYEQYF. The CDR3 region has the DNA TGTGCCAGCAGCTTAGGACCGACAGTTATTTACGAGCAGTACTTC. The full variable domain, in which reference TRBV7-6 and TRBJ2-7 provide the parts outside the CDR3, is GAGVSQSPRYKVTKRGQDVALRCDPISGHVSLYWYRQALGQGPEFLTYFNYEAQQDKSGLPNDRFSAERPEGSISTLTIQRTEQRDSAMYRCASSLGPTVIYEQYFGPGTRLTVT.

This clonotype was seen a few times. The V call is TRBV3-1, the J call TRBJ1-5, with 7 positions matching TRBD1. Looked up from germline, CDR1 is LGHDT and CDR2 is YNNKEL (reference sequence). CDR3 size: 15 residues. With 1 base clipped from V and 7 bases from J, the junction kept 7 bases outside the gene matches. The CDR3 bases are TGTGCCAGCAGCCAAGGTGGAGGGGGCGAACAGCCCCAGCATTTT. This codes for CASSQGGGGEQPQHF.

About this clonotype itself: Compared with germline, one end of the junction differs, possibly owing to a read error. The chain is built from TRBV6-2 or TRBV6-3 and TRBJ1-1; D is ambiguous. The CDR3 spans 14 residues. Germline CDR1 MNHEY, CDR2 SVGEGT. The DNA of the CDR3 is TGTGCCAGCAGCCCAAACACAATGAAAACTGAAGCTTTCTTT. Translation gives CASSPNTMKTEAFF.

This clonotype was picked up a small number of times. The chain couples TRBV27 to TRBJ2-7; 7 nucleotides line up with TRBD1. This CDR3 is 14 amino acids long. Germline-derived CDR1 and CDR2 are MNHEY and SMNVEV (reference sequence). V lost 3 bases and J lost 2; bases outside the gene matches: 4. The CDR3 here is CASSFSQGAYEQYF. The CDR3, as DNA: TGTGCCAGCAGTTTTAGTCAGGGGGCCTACGAGCAGTACTTC.

This clonotype was counted once. The chain combines TRBV12-3 or TRBV12-4 with TRBJ1-1, with a possible D match to TRBD1 (6 bases). V gave up 4 bases and J gave up 1 base, with 22 bases separating them. The CDR3 spans 18 residues. CDR3 protein: CASSSIYRVESGNTEAFF. CDR3 in DNA: TGTGCCAGCAGTTCGATATACAGGGTGGAAAGTGGGAACACTGAAGCTTTCTTT.

The V call is TRBV9, the J call TRBJ2-1; the D gene is possibly TRBD2 (5 bases). The V and J ends lost 3 bases and 4 bases respectively, with 14 bases between them. This CDR3 is 15 amino acids long. The germline CDR1 and CDR2 sequences are SGDLS and YYNGEE. The CDR3: CASSAYSGGYNEQFF. CDR3 bases: TGTGCCAGCAGCGCCTATTCCGGCGGGTACAATGAGCAGTTCTTC. The whole variable domain, remainder taken from reference TRBV9 and TRBJ2-1, is DSGVTQTPKHLITATGQRVTLRCSPRSGDLSVYWYQQSLDQGLQFLIQYYNGEERAKGNILERFSAQQFPDLHSELNLSSLELGDSALYFCASSAYSGGYNEQFFGPGTRLTVL.

The V call is TRBV15, the J call TRBJ2-7; D is possibly TRBD2 (6 bases). Trimming removed 0 bases at V and 0 bases at J, with 9 bases between. The CDR3 extends over 15 amino acids. Germline-derived CDR1 and CDR2 are LNHNV and YYDKDF (reference sequence). CDR3: CATSREGRDSYEQYF. DNA for the CDR3: TGTGCCACCAGCAGAGAGGGGCGGGACTCCTACGAGCAGTACTTC.